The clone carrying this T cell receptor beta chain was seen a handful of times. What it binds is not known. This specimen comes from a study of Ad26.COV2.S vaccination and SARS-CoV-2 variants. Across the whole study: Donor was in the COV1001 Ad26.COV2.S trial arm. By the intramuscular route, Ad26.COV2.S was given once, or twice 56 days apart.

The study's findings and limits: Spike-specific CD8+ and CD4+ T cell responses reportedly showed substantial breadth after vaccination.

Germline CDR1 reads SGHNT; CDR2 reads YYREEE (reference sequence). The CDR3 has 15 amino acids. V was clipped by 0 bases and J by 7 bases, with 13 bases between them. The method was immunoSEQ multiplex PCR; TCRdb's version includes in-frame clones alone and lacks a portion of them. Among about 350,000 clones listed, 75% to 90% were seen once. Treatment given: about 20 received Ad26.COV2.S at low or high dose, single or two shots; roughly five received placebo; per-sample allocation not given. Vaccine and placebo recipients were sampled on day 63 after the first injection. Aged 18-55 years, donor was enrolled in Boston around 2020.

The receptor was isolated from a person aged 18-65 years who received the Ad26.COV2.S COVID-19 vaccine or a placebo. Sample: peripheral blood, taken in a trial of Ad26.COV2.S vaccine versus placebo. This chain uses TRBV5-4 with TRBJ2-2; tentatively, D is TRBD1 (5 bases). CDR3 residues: CASSLVGREGGELFF. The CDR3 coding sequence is TGTGCCAGCAGCTTGGTTGGCAGGGAAGGCGGGGAGCTGTTTTTT.